This T cell receptor (beta chain) came from a study of shared clonotypes between healthy human individuals. Study background: CD4 naive cells filled three plates per donor, CD4 memory three, CD8 naive two and CD8 memory one.

CDR1 and CDR2 (germline): SGHVS, FQNEAQ. V was cut by 5 bases and J by 0 bases, with 10 bases left in between. This CDR3 spans 14 amino acids. The data were produced by immunoSEQ multiplex PCR, yet TCRdb's version contains in-frame clones alone and is incomplete. The sample lists roughly 2,500,000 clones, over 85% occurring once. The sequence was obtained from a man aged 18 to 29 in good health. Some clones in this sample may be carry-over from other donors' samples. V gene TRBV7-8 combines with J gene TRBJ1-1; D is ambiguous. Specimen: naive CD4+ T cells from PBMCs. The subset was: CD45RA+ positively selected. Here the CDR3 DNA reads TGTGCCAGCAGCCCCACGGAGTTGAACACTGAAGCTTTCTTT. It yields the protein CASSPTELNTEAFF.